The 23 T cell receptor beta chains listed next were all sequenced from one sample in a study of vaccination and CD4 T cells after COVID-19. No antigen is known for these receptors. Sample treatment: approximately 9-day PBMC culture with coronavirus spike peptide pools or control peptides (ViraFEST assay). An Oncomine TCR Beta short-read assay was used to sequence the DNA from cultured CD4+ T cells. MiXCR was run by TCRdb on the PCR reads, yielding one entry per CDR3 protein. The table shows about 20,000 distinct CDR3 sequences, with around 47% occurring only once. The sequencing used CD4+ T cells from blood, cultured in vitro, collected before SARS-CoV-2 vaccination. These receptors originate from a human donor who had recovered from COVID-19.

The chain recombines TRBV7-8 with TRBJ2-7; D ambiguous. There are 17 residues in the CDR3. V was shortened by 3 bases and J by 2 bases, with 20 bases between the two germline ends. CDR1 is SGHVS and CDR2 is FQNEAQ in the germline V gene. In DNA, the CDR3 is TGTGCCAGCAGCTTTTGGGTTCCAGCCAAATCCGCCTACGAGCAGTACTTC. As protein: CASSFWVPAKSAYEQYF.

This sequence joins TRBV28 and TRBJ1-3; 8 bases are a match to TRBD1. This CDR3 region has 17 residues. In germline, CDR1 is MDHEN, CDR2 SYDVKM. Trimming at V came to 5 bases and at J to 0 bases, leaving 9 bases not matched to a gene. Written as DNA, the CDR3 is TGTGCCAGCAGTCCGGGACAGGAGCCTTTCTCTGGAAACACCATATATTTT. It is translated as CASSPGQEPFSGNTIYF.

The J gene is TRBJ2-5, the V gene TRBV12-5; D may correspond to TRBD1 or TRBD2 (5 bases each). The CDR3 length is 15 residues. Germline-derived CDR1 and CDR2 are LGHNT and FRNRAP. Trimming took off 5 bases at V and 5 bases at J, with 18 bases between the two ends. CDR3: CASGLPGPQGETQYF. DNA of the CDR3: TGTGCTAGTGGTCTACCGGGACCTCAAGGGGAGACCCAGTACTTC.

The CDR3: CASSEASSGIGTQYF. The CDR3 coding sequence is TGTGCCAGCAGTGAAGCTTCTAGCGGGATTGGGACCCAGTACTTC. The chain recombines TRBV6-1 with TRBJ2-5; 9 bases align to TRBD2. The CDR3 has 15 residues. After removal of 0 bases from V and 7 bases from J, the junction contained 6 bases not matched to a gene. Germline lookup yields CDR1 MNHNS and CDR2 SASEGT.

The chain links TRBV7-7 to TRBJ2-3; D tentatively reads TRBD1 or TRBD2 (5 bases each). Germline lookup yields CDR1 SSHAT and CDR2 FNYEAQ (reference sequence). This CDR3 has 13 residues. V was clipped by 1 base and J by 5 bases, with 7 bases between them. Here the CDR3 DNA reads TGTGCCAGCAGCTTAGGAGGGGAAGATACGCAGTATTTT. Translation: CASSLGGEDTQYF.

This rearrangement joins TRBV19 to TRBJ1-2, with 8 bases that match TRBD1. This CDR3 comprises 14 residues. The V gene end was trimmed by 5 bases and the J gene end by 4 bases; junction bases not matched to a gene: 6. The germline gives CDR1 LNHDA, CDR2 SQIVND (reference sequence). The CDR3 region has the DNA TGTGCCAGTAGTGGATGGACAGGGCGCTATGGCTACACCTTC. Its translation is CASSGWTGRYGYTF.

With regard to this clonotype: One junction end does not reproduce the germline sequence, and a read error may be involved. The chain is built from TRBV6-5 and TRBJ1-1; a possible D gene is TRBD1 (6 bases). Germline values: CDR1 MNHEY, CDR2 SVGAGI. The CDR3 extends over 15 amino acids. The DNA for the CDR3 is TGTGCCAGCAGATACTCGTGGCAGGGGAGCACTGAAGCTTTCTTT. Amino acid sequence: CASRYSWQGSTEAFF.

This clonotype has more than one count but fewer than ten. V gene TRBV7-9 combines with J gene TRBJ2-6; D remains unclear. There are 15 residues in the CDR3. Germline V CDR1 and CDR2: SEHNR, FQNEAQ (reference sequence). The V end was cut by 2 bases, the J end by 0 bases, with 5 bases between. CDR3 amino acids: CASSLIVSGANVLTF. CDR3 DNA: TGTGCCAGCAGCTTAATCGTCTCTGGGGCCAACGTCCTGACTTTC. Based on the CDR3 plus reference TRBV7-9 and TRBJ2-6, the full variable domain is DTGVSQNPRHKITKRGQNVTFRCDPISEHNRLYWYRQTLGQGPEFLTYFQNEAQLEKSRLLSDRFSAERPKGSFSTLEIQRTEQGDSAMYLCASSLIVSGANVLTFGAGSRLTVL.

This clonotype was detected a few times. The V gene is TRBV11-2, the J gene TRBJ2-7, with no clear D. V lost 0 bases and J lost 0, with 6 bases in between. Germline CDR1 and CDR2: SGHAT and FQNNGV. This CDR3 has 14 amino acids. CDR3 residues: CASSLDRRSYEQYF. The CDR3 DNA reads TGTGCCAGCAGCTTAGACAGGCGCTCCTACGAGCAGTACTTC.

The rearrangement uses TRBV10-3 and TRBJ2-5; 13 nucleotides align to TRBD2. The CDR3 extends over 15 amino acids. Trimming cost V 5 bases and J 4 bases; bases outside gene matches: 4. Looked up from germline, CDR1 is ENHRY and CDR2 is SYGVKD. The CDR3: CAISRLAGGSETQYF. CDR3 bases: TGTGCCATCAGTAGACTAGCGGGGGGATCAGAGACCCAGTACTTC.

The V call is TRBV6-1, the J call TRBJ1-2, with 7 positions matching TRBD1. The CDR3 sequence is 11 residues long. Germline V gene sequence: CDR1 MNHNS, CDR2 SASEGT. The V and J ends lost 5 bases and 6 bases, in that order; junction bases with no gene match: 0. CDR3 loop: CASSQGDGYTF. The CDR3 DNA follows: TGTGCCAGCAGTCAGGGGGATGGCTACACCTTC.

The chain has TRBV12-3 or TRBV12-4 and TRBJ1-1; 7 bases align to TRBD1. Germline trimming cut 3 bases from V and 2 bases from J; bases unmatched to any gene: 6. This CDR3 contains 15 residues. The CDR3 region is CASSLGGQLNTEAFF. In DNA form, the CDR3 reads TGTGCCAGCAGTTTGGGGGGACAGCTCAACACTGAAGCTTTCTTT.

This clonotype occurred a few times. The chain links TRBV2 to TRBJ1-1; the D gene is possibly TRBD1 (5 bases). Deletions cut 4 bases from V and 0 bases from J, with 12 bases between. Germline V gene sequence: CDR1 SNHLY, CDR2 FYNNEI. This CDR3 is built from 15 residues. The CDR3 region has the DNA TGTGCCAGCAGTGTTAGGGGTGACATGAACACTGAAGCTTTCTTT. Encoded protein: CASSVRGDMNTEAFF.

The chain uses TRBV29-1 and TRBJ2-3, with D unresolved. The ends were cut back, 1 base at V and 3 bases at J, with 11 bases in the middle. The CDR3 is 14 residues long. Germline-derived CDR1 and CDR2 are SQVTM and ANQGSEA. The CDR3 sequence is CSVEGLVRTDTQYF. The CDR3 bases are TGCAGCGTTGAAGGTTTGGTCCGGACAGATACGCAGTATTTT.

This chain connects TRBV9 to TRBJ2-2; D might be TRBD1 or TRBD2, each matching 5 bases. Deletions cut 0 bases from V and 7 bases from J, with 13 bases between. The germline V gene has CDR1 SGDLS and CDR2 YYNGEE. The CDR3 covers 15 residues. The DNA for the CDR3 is TGTGCCAGCAGCGTAGATGTGGGGACGGTCGGGGAGCTGTTTTTT. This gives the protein CASSVDVGTVGELFF.

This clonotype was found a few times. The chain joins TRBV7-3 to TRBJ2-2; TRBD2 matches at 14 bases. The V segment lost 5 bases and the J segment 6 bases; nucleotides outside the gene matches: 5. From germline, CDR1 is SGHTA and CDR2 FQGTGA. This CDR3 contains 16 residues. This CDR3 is CASSLGLAGAAGELFF. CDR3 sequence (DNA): TGTGCCAGCAGCCTGGGACTAGCGGGAGCGGCCGGGGAGCTGTTTTTT.

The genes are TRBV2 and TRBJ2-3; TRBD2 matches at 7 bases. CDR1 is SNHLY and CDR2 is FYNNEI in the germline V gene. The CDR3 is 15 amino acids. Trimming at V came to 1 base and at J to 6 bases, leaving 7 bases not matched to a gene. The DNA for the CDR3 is TGTGCCAGCAGTGAAGGGGGAGGGCCGGGGGATACGCAGTATTTT. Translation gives CASSEGGGPGDTQYF.

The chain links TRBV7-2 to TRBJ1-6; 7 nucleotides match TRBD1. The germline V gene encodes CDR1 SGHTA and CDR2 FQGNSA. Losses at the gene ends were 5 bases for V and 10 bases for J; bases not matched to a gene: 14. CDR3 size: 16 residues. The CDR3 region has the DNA TGTGCCAGCAGCCCCCCAGGAGGGGGCGCAGGGTCACCCCTCCACTTT. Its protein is CASSPPGGGAGSPLHF.

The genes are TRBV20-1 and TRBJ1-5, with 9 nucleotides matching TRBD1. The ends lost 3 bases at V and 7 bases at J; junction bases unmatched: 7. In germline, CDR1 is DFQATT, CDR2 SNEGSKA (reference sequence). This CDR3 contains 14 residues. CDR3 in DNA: TGCAGTGCTAGGGAAGGGACAGGGTGGCAGCCCCAGCATTTT. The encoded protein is CSAREGTGWQPQHF.

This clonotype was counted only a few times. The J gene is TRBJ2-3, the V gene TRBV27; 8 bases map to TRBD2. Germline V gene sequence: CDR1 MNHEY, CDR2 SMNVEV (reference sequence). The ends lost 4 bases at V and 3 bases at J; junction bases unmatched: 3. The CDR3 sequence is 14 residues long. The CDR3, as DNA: TGTGCCAGCAGTTCCGCGGGGGGAACAGATACGCAGTATTTT. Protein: CASSSAGGTDTQYF.

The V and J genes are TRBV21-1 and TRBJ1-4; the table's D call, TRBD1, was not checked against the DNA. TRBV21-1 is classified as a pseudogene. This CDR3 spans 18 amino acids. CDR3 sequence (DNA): TGTGCCACCCCCTACTTAACCCGGGGCCCAAGGCGAAGGGAAAAACTGTTTTTT. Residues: CATPYLTRGPRRREKLFF.

CDR3 amino acids: CSVRTGTGGNQPQHF. The CDR3 bases are TGCAGCGTGCGCACCGGGACAGGGGGCAATCAGCCCCAGCATTTT. V gene TRBV29-1 combines with J gene TRBJ1-5; 10 bases agree with TRBD1. J was trimmed by 2 bases and V by 6 bases; bases with no gene match: 7. Germline CDR1 reads SQVTM; CDR2 reads ANQGSEA. CDR3 length: 15 residues.

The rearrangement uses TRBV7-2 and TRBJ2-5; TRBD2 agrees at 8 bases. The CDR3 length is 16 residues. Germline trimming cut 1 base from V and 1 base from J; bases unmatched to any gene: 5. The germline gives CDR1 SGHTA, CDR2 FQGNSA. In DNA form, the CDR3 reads TGTGCCAGCAGCTTAGGTGTCGGGGGGGGCCAAGAGACCCAGTACTTC. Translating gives CASSLGVGGGQETQYF.